A single sample is the source of the 25 T cell receptor beta chains below, sequenced in a study of tumor-infiltrating lymphocytes in primary liver carcinoma. From unsorted bulk tissue weighing about 17-30 mg, DNA and RNA were co-extracted. The investigators made TCR beta cDNA from approximately 0.5 ug total RNA, using a constant-region primer. Three nested multiplex PCR rounds, a slightly modified ARM-PCR method, built the TCR beta libraries. Researchers ran the first two PCR rounds for 10 cycles each with TRBV1-TRBV30 forward primers and a C-beta reverse primer. TCRdb passed the multiplex PCR reads through MiXCR, listing each CDR3 protein once. Among 20,000 to 25,000 distinct CDR3 sequences, almost 80% were seen once, and the ten largest hold under 45%. Sequenced input: liver tumor tissue from sampling region 1. Subset given: tumor region T1, superior pole. Receptor source: a woman aged 30 to 39 with primary liver carcinoma and hepatitis B virus infection.

This clonotype has more than one count but fewer than ten. This CDR3 fails to terminate in the conserved phenylalanine or tryptophan, so it likely reflects a read error. The V gene is TRBV4-3, the J gene TRBJ2-1; perhaps TRBD2 as D (6 bases). Germline V CDR1 and CDR2: LGHNA, YSLEER. The CDR3 sequence is 16 residues long. For the CDR3, the DNA is TGCCTCAGCAGCCAAGATGCGGGAAGCTCCTACAATGAGCAGTTCTTA. It encodes CLSSQDAGSSYNEQFL.

About this clonotype: Germline and junction disagree at one end, which may indicate a read error. The gene calls are TRBV7-9 and TRBJ1-2, with unresolved D. Germline assignment: CDR1 SEHNR and CDR2 FQNEAQ (reference sequence). There are 16 residues in the CDR3. The CDR3 region has the DNA TGTGTCAGCAGCTTAGCGTCCCGAGGCCATACGAATGGCTACACCTTC. The encoded protein is CVSSLASRGHTNGYTF.

Concerning this clonotype: One junction end disagrees with the germline gene, perhaps due to a read error. V is TRBV6-5 and J is TRBJ2-2; D is undetermined. The CDR3 covers 15 residues. In germline, CDR1 is MNHEY, CDR2 SVGAGI. The CDR3 reads CAISYAVNGTGELFF. DNA for the CDR3: TGTGCCATCAGTTACGCAGTGAACGGCACCGGGGAGCTGTTTTTT.

Only a few counts were recorded for this clonotype. The junction and the germline gene differ at one end; a read error may be behind it. The gene calls are TRBV4-3 and TRBJ2-2; D gene unclear. The CDR3 has 12 amino acids. CDR1 and CDR2 from the germline V gene are LGHNA and YSLEER. The CDR3 spells CANRLSTVELFF. Written as DNA, the CDR3 is TGCGCCAACAGACTTAGCACCGTGGAGCTGTTTTTT.

Details on this clonotype: This may arise from a read error, as a much more abundant clone is one base away. The chain recombines TRBV7-8 with TRBJ1-4; weak D call: TRBD1 (5 bases). The CDR3 runs 15 residues. Germline CDR1 is SGHVS and CDR2 is FQNEAQ. The CDR3 loop is CVSSPLEGRGEKLFF. DNA of the CDR3: TGTGTCAGCAGCCCGCTGGAGGGGCGAGGCGAAAAACTGTTTTTT.

In the case of this clonotype: One end of the junction is discordant with germline, which a read error may explain. The chain has TRBV4-3 and TRBJ2-1, with D hard to call. CDR3 length: 14 amino acids. Germline CDR1 reads LGHNA; CDR2 reads YSLEER. CDR3 nucleotide sequence: TGCGTCAGCAGCCACACAGAATTGGTCAATGAGCAGATCTTC. Residues: CVSSHTELVNEQIF.

Comment on this clonotype: One junction end does not reproduce the germline sequence, and a read error may be involved. V usage is TRBV11-2 and J usage is TRBJ1-1; 8 bases align to TRBD1. Per germline, CDR1 SGHAT and CDR2 FQNNGV. The CDR3 is 14 residues long. CDR3 coding DNA: TGTGATAGCAGATATACAGGGGGGAGGGCTGAGGCTTTCTTT. Protein sequence: CDSRYTGGRAEAFF.

As concerns this clonotype: The missing conserved phenylalanine or tryptophan at the end of this CDR3 makes a read error likely. The DNA is omitted, as the CDR3 cannot be located on it reliably, and the CDR3 follows TCRdb's listing. V and J are TRBV11-3 and TRBJ2-1; the table names TRBD1, a call not compared with the DNA. The CDR3 length equals 16 residues, ends included. Germline V lookup: CDR1 SGHNT, CDR2 YENEEA. Here the CDR3 reads CASSSTGHGFLDKQLI.

To note about this clonotype: A read error may account for a junction end that differs from germline. The chain links TRBV11-2 to TRBJ2-1; 12 positions match TRBD2. Germline V gives CDR1 SGHAT, CDR2 FQNNGV. CDR3 size: 17 residues. CDR3 region: CASSLTSGRFPGDRQSF. CDR3 bases: TGTGCCAGCAGCCTTACTAGCGGGAGGTTCCCAGGCGATCGGCAGTCCTTC.

The gene calls are TRBV11-3 and TRBJ2-1; 12 positions agree with TRBD2. V shed 8 bases and J 8 bases; nucleotides not matched to a gene: 10. The CDR3 runs 15 residues. Germline loops: CDR1 SGHNT, CDR2 YENEEA. The CDR3 region is CASGRLAGEGYEQFF. DNA for the CDR3: TGTGCCAGCGGTCGACTAGCGGGAGAGGGGTATGAGCAGTTCTTC.

Of note for this clonotype: Since the CDR3 does not end with the conserved phenylalanine or tryptophan, this likely comes from a read error. The chain is built from TRBV11-1 and TRBJ2-1, with D perhaps TRBD1 or TRBD2 (5 bases each). The CDR3 runs to 12 residues. Germline assignment: CDR1 SGHAT and CDR2 FQDESV (reference sequence). The CDR3 protein is CTSIGTGRRQFL. CDR3 sequence (DNA): TGTACCAGCATCGGGACGGGACGGAGGCAGTTCTTA.

A word on this clonotype: Since no conserved phenylalanine or tryptophan closes the CDR3, a read error is the likely cause. This chain connects TRBV4-2 to TRBJ1-2; TRBD1 matches 7 bases. The CDR3 extends over 15 amino acids. V shed 7 bases, J shed 5 bases, and the junction held 13 bases outside the gene matches. CDR1 and CDR2 (germline): LGHNA, YNFKEQ. The CDR3 is CASNRGRQGGYGYTL. The CDR3 nucleotides are TGTGCCAGCAACCGTGGTAGGCAGGGGGGTTATGGCTACACCTTA.

CDR3 in DNA: TGTGCCAGCAGCGCGGTACTAGCGGGTATCGTTGGTACGCAGTATTTT. Encoded protein: CASSAVLAGIVGTQYF. The chain links TRBV11-2 to TRBJ2-3; TRBD2 agrees at 9 bases. The J segment lost 8 bases and the V segment lost 5 bases, leaving 14 bases of the junction unmatched. The CDR3 totals 16 residues. From germline, CDR1 is SGHAT and CDR2 FQNNGV.

This clonotype is categorized as medium-sized. This chain connects TRBV5-6 to TRBJ2-3; D ambiguous. The CDR3 sequence is 13 residues long. Germline CDR1 is SGHDT and CDR2 is YYEEEE. V was shortened by 0 bases and J by 3 bases, with 5 bases between the two germline ends. CDR3 nucleotides: TGTGCCAGCAGCTTGGTGTCGACAGATACGCAGTATTTT. As protein: CASSLVSTDTQYF.

Concerning this clonotype itself: One end of the junction varies from germline; a read error may be responsible. This chain joins TRBV4-3 and TRBJ2-1, with unresolved D. Germline values: CDR1 LGHNA, CDR2 YSLEER. The CDR3 loop spans 16 amino acids. The CDR3 is CASSQDAGSSCNEQFF. In DNA, the CDR3 is TGCGCCAGCAGCCAAGATGCTGGAAGCTCCTGCAATGAACAGTTCTTC.

Remarks on this clonotype: The CDR3 ends on some other residue instead of the conserved phenylalanine or tryptophan, so this is likely a read error. It is unclear where the CDR3 begins or ends on the DNA, so no DNA is shown, and the CDR3 is as TCRdb lists it. This chain joins TRBV5-1 and TRBJ2-1; the table's D call TRBD1 went unverified against the DNA. The CDR3 comprises 16 residues, both ends counted. The germline V gene has CDR1 SGHRS and CDR2 YFSETQ. CDR3 region: CANTPSPDYSYNEQLY.

This clonotype was counted a few times. Its ends do not fully match the called genes, so a read error is possible. This chain connects TRBV11-2 to TRBJ2-7, with a tentative D call TRBD2 (6 bases). The CDR3 is made up of 13 amino acids. Per the germline V gene, CDR1 is SGHAT and CDR2 is FQNNGV. CDR3 loop: CASKIAGNYEQWF. CDR3 DNA sequence: TGTGCCAGCAAGATTGCGGGGAACTATGAGCAGTGGTTC.

Only one count was recorded for this clonotype. Germline is not matched at one junction end, which may reflect a read error. The rearrangement links TRBV11-3 to TRBJ1-1; tentative D call: TRBD1 (5 bases). Germline CDR1 is SGHNT and CDR2 is YENEEA. This CDR3 spans 14 amino acids. CDR3 loop: CASNLETRGTEGFF. In nucleotides, the CDR3 is TGTGCCAGCAACTTAGAAACAAGGGGCACTGAAGGTTTCTTT.

With respect to this clonotype: A read error may account for a junction end that differs from germline. The chain combines TRBV28 with TRBJ2-7, with D hard to call. This CDR3 region has 17 residues. Germline assignment: CDR1 MDHEN and CDR2 SYDVKM. CDR3: CASSLPLDGWYSHEEYF. CDR3 DNA sequence: TGTGCCAGCAGCCTCCCTTTGGACGGATGGTACTCCCACGAGGAGTATTTC. Together with reference TRBV28 and TRBJ2-7, the CDR3 gives the full variable domain: DVKVTQSSRYLVKRTGEKVFLECVQDMDHENMFWYRQDPGLGLRLIYFSYDVKMKEKGDIPEGYSVSREKKERFSLILESASTNQTSMYLCASSLPLDGWYSHEEYFGPGTRLTVT.

The chain has TRBV11-2 and TRBJ2-1; TRBD1 aligns across 7 bases. Trimming took 4 bases from V and 9 from J; bases not matched to a gene: 15. This CDR3 has 16 residues. From germline, CDR1 is SGHAT and CDR2 FQNNGV. CDR3 bases: TGTGCCAGCAGCTACGAGGCCGGGACAGACTATCCTGAGCAGTTCTTC. The encoded protein is CASSYEAGTDYPEQFF.

This clonotype was picked up a small number of times. The V call is TRBV11-1, the J call TRBJ2-7, with a weak D call TRBD1 (6 bases). Germline V gene data show CDR1 as SGHAT and CDR2 as FQDESV (reference sequence). With 8 bases removed from V and 0 bases from J, the gap between germline ends came to 17 bases. The CDR3 is made up of 15 amino acids. DNA of the CDR3: TGTGCCAGCTGTTTCCTACAGGGACCCTCCTACGAGCAGTACTTC. It yields the protein CASCFLQGPSYEQYF. Drawing the rest from reference TRBV11-1 and TRBJ2-7, the complete variable domain is EAEVAQSPRYKITEKSQAVAFWCDPISGHATLYWYRQILGQGPELLVQFQDESVVDDSQLPKDRFSAERLKGVDSTLKIQPAELGDSAMYLCASCFLQGPSYEQYFGPGTRLTVT.

This clonotype has at least ten counts. One junction end does not reproduce the germline sequence, and a read error may be involved. The rearrangement links TRBV5-6 to TRBJ1-6; the D is unclear. The germline V gene encodes CDR1 SGHDT and CDR2 YYEEEE. There are 11 residues in the CDR3. The chain's CDR3 is CASTQQGTLHF. The CDR3 DNA reads TGTGCCAGCACCCAACAAGGCACCCTCCACTTC.

Worth noting for this clonotype: Since the CDR3 does not end with the conserved phenylalanine or tryptophan, this likely comes from a read error. The rearrangement joins TRBV6-5 to TRBJ2-2; tentatively, D is TRBD1 (5 bases). Deletions cut 5 bases from V and 4 bases from J, with 14 bases between. CDR3 length equals 15 residues. The germline gives CDR1 MNHEY, CDR2 SVGAGI. The CDR3 coding sequence is TGTGCCAGCAGTCCGCGGACATGCTTCACCGGGGAGCTGTTTCTT. Translation: CASSPRTCFTGELFL.

This clonotype was counted many times. A much larger clone lies a single base off, so this may be a read error. The chain recombines TRBV5-8 with TRBJ1-4, with D possibly being TRBD1 (5 bases). Looked up from germline, CDR1 is SGHTS and CDR2 is YDEGEE. V was pared by 4 bases and J by 7 bases, with 20 bases between. The CDR3 spans 16 residues. The CDR3 DNA reads as TGTGCCAGCAGCCCGATAGGGTTGGGGGACGGTGAAAAACTGTTTTTT. Translated: CASSPIGLGDGEKLFF.

With respect to this clonotype: This could be a read error, since a much larger clone is one nucleotide away. The chain couples TRBV29-1 to TRBJ1-5; D is unclear. This CDR3 contains 13 residues. Germline V gene lookup returns CDR1 SQVTM and CDR2 ANQGSEA. This CDR3 reads CSVTHGPDQPQHF. Here the CDR3 DNA reads TGCAGTGTTACACATGGGCCGGATCAGCCCCAGCATTTT.